This entry lists 12 T cell receptor beta chains sequenced from one sample in a study of CD8+CD57+ T cells in acquired aplastic anemia. Genomic DNA, serving as template, underwent TCR beta VDJ and CDR3 profiling. TCRdb passed the reads through MiXCR, listing each CDR3 protein once. This sample has around 400,000 distinct CDR3 sequences, with 60% to 80% found just once. Sequencing was performed on sorted CD4+, CD8+, or CD8+CD57+ T cells (not recorded which) from PBMCs. These receptors were collected from a human donor in good health, serving as a control.

The genes are TRBV29-1 and TRBJ2-3; TRBD1 or TRBD2 may be the D gene (5 bases each). Germline assignment: CDR1 SQVTM and CDR2 ANQGSEA. Between the trimmed V and J ends, which lost 4 bases and 1 base, there was a span of 9 bases. This CDR3 has 13 residues. Written as DNA, the CDR3 is TGCAGCGTTGGCCGGGGCGGCACAGATACGCAGTATTTT. Its protein is CSVGRGGTDTQYF.

Comments on this clonotype: The germline gene is not matched at one end of the junction; a read error may be the cause. This rearrangement joins TRBV2 to TRBJ1-3, with no clear D. There are 15 residues in the CDR3. Looked up from germline, CDR1 is SNHLY and CDR2 is FYNNEI. The CDR3: CASSLEGSSGSTIYF. The CDR3 nucleotides are TGTGCCAGCAGCTTAGAAGGGAGCTCTGGAAGCACCATATATTTT.

The chain joins TRBV5-1 to TRBJ1-2, with D perhaps matching TRBD1 (5 bases). Between the trimmed V and J ends, which lost 2 bases and 7 bases, there was a span of 9 bases. Germline V lookup: CDR1 SGHRS, CDR2 YFSETQ. The CDR3 sequence is 12 residues long. CDR3 sequence (DNA): TGCGCCAGCAGCTTACCCGGGGGTGGCTACACCTTC. It yields the protein CASSLPGGGYTF.

The chain combines TRBV20-1 with TRBJ2-7; 9 positions match TRBD2. With 2 bases clipped from V and 2 bases from J, the junction kept 7 bases outside the gene matches. In germline, CDR1 is DFQATT, CDR2 SNEGSKA (reference sequence). The CDR3 contains 15 residues. This CDR3 is CSARSLAGDTYEQYF. CDR3 bases: TGCAGTGCTAGATCATTAGCGGGGGATACCTACGAGCAGTACTTC.

A note on this clonotype: One end of the junction varies from germline; a read error may be responsible. For the CDR3, the DNA is TGCAGCGTTGGCCGAAATTCACCACTGCGAGATACGCAGTACTTT. Translating it yields CSVGRNSPLRDTQYF. The chain recombines TRBV29-1 with TRBJ2-3; D ambiguous. CDR3 length: 15 residues. Germline assignment: CDR1 SQVTM and CDR2 ANQGSEA.

A single count supports this clonotype. The chain employs TRBV6-7 and TRBJ1-5; the D gene is possibly TRBD1 (5 bases). TRBV6-7 is given ORF status, its function remaining uncertain. Trimming took off 8 bases at V and 4 bases at J, with 24 bases between the two ends. CDR3 size: 17 residues. The DNA of the CDR3 is TGTGCCAGCTTCGATTTCGGGACTAATGCCCCTAATCAGCCCCAGCATTTT. Its translation: CASFDFGTNAPNQPQHF.

This clonotype was counted ten times or more. V is TRBV2 and J is TRBJ1-1, with 8 positions matching TRBD1. CDR1 SNHLY and CDR2 FYNNEI come from the germline V gene. The junction had 5 bases not matched to a gene; V was cut back by 8 bases and J by 0 bases. This CDR3 has 14 residues. The CDR3 DNA follows: TGTGCCAGCCAGACAGGGGATATGAACACTGAAGCTTTCTTT. It specifies CASQTGDMNTEAFF. Together with reference TRBV2 and TRBJ1-1, the CDR3 gives the full variable domain: EPEVTQTPSHQVTQMGQEVILRCVPISNHLYFYWYRQILGQKVEFLVSFYNNEISEKSEIFDDQFSVERPDGSNFTLKIRSTKLEDSAMYFCASQTGDMNTEAFFGQGTRLTVV.

The chain combines TRBV7-9 with TRBJ2-2; 7 bases fit TRBD2. This CDR3 comprises 15 residues. CDR1 is SEHNR, CDR2 FQNEAQ, per germline (reference sequence). Trimming at V came to 1 base and at J to 6 bases, leaving 5 bases not matched to a gene. CDR3 in DNA: TGTGCCAGCAGCTTAGGGGGAGGGGTCCCCGGGGAGCTGTTTTTT. Translation gives CASSLGGGVPGELFF.

DNA of the CDR3: TGTGCCAGTAGCAACAGGGGTGGGGACACTGAAGCTTTCTTT. This translates into CASSNRGGDTEAFF. The chain recombines TRBV19 with TRBJ1-1; 7 nucleotides line up with TRBD1. This CDR3 comprises 14 residues. With V trimmed by 6 bases and J by 3 bases, 7 bases remained unmatched. CDR1 LNHDA and CDR2 SQIVND come from the germline V gene (reference sequence).

The CDR3 reads CASRVTSTDTQYF. CDR3 bases: TGTGCCAGCAGAGTTACTAGCACAGATACGCAGTATTTT. The chain combines TRBV6-5 with TRBJ2-3; D ambiguous. The germline V and J ends were trimmed by 6 bases and 0 bases, with 7 bases remaining between them. The germline V gene encodes CDR1 MNHEY and CDR2 SVGAGI. The CDR3 is 13 amino acids.

This clonotype was counted a few times. V and J are TRBV9 and TRBJ2-3; D remains ambiguous. The germline V and J ends were trimmed by 4 bases and 6 bases, with 9 bases remaining between them. The V gene's germline CDR1 is SGDLS and CDR2 YYNGEE. The CDR3 spans 12 residues. The CDR3 loop is CASSFERDTQYF. CDR3 sequence (DNA): TGTGCCAGCAGCTTTGAGAGGGATACGCAGTATTTT.

This rearrangement joins TRBV4-3 to TRBJ2-3, with 9 positions matching TRBD1. The CDR3 spans 13 residues. V lost 1 base to trimming and J lost 11 bases; unmatched junction nucleotides: 4. Germline CDR1 is LGHNA and CDR2 is YSLEER. CDR3 DNA: TGCGCCAGCAGCCAAGGGGACAGGGATGAGCAGTATTTT. Translating gives CASSQGDRDEQYF.